This TCR beta chain was observed in a study of shared clonotypes between healthy human individuals. Study-wide findings and caveats: Generation probabilities of non-shared clonotypes were lower (relative to those shared by all four donors). Naive subsets tended to show greater estimated richness than memory subsets.

Data came from immunoSEQ multiplex PCR; TCRdb stores just in-frame clones and leaves some out. Of around 990,000 clones listed, about 72% are singletons. V lost 4 bases to trimming and J lost 8 bases, with 17 bases between them. The CDR3 length is 15 residues. Looked up from germline, CDR1 is SNHLY and CDR2 is FYNNEI. With respect to this clone: The antigen is not known.

Only Caucasian adults living in Nashville, Tennessee made up the donor group. Sequencing was done on a sample of memory CD4+ T cells from PBMCs. Subset in this sample: CD45RA-negative fraction. The sequence was obtained from a man aged 18 to 29 in good health. Some clones in this sample may be carry-over from other donors' samples. This chain joins TRBV2 and TRBJ1-4; possibly TRBD1 for D (6 bases). CDR3 nucleotides: TGTGCCAGCAGTGGTTCAGGACAGACTGTGGAAAAACTGTTTTTT. As protein: CASSGSGQTVEKLFF.